This is a list of T cell receptor beta chains from one sample in a study of PD-L1 blockade in urothelial cancer. Profiling relied on immunoSEQ multiplex PCR, and the TCRdb table lists in-frame clones only, not all of them. The repertoire holds some 48,000 clones, with approximately 83% as singletons. Material: PBMCs, obtained around atezolizumab (anti-PD-L1) treatment. The receptors originated from a man between 60 and 70 years old with urothelial cancer. The CDR3 runs from the conserved cysteine through the conserved F or W. The D gene is left open where the match is weak. Clone sizes are given selectively: once, few, many, or a class where the clone is expanded.

d_gene	v_gene	abundance	j_gene	len	CDR3aa	CDR3nt
-	TRBV2	-	TRBJ1-4	14	CASNRDTKNEKLFF	TGTGCCAGCAACCGGGACACTAAAAATGAAAAACTGTTTTTT
-	TRBV9	-	TRBJ2-7	14	CASSVGGSGYEQYF	TGTGCCAGCAGCGTAGGAGGTAGCGGCTACGAGCAGTACTTC
-	TRBV6-5	-	TRBJ1-1	14	CASSYGVRRTEAFF	TGTGCCAGCAGTTACGGTGTTAGGAGAACTGAAGCTTTCTTT
-	TRBV4-1	-	TRBJ1-4	13	CASSSRPGEKLFF	TGCGCCAGCAGCTCAAGGCCAGGGGAAAAACTGTTTTTT
TRBD1	TRBV5-4	-	TRBJ2-7	16	CASSPTLGTGSWEQYF	TGTGCCAGCAGCCCAACCCTGGGGACAGGGTCGTGGGAGCAGTACTTC
TRBD2	TRBV2	-	TRBJ2-1	15	CASIPTSGVGNEQFF	TGTGCCAGCATTCCTACTAGCGGAGTAGGTAATGAGCAGTTCTTC
TRBD2	TRBV11-2	-	TRBJ2-3	17	CASSLDRGGIGTDTQYF	TGTGCCAGCAGCTTAGATCGGGGGGGTATTGGCACAGATACGCAGTATTTT
TRBD1	TRBV6-5	-	TRBJ1-1	12	CASRSGGGSTFF	TGTGCCAGCAGATCAGGGGGTGGGTCGACTTTCTTT
TRBD1	TRBV9	-	TRBJ2-3	14	CASSVGQSTDTQYF	TGTGCCAGCAGCGTGGGACAGAGCACAGATACGCAGTATTTT
-	TRBV4-1	-	TRBJ1-1	20	CASSQESPWVVSGWNTEAFF	TGCGCCAGCAGCCAAGAATCTCCCTGGGTTGTGTCAGGATGGAACACTGAAGCTTTCTTT
-	TRBV6-6	-	TRBJ2-5	12	CASSSQGETQYF	TGTGCCAGCAGTTCCCAGGGAGAGACCCAGTACTTC
TRBD1	TRBV7-2	-	TRBJ1-5	15	CASSLAGTVYQPQHF	TGTGCCAGCAGTTTAGCCGGGACAGTTTATCAGCCCCAGCATTTT
-	TRBV28	-	TRBJ1-2	15	CASRPPGVAFYGYTF	TGTGCCAGCAGACCCCCCGGGGTTGCCTTCTATGGCTACACCTTC
-	TRBV7-3	-	TRBJ2-7	16	CASSFDPGGHTDEQYF	TGTGCCAGCAGCTTCGATCCGGGTGGTCATACGGACGAGCAGTACTTC
-	TRBV30	-	TRBJ2-2	13	CARAWGPTGELFF	TGTGCCCGCGCTTGGGGGCCCACCGGGGAGCTGTTTTTT
-	TRBV6-5	few	TRBJ1-2	14	CASRMRQGRDGYTF	TGTGCCAGCAGGATGAGGCAGGGAAGGGATGGCTACACCTTC
-	TRBV10-3	-	TRBJ1-2	12	CAISDGGVGYTF	TGTGCCATCAGTGATGGGGGGGTTGGCTACACCTTC
-	TRBV30	few	TRBJ1-6	13	CAWARGGDSPLHF	TGTGCCTGGGCCAGAGGGGGTGATTCACCCCTCCACTTT
-	TRBV7-8	once	TRBJ1-1	12	CASSLIYTEAFF	TGTGCCAGCAGCTTAATATATACTGAAGCTTTCTTT
-	TRBV19	-	TRBJ1-3	18	CASSIPARQGRSGNTIYF	TGTGCCAGTAGTATCCCGGCTCGCCAGGGCCGCTCTGGAAACACCATATATTTT
-	TRBV30	-	TRBJ2-7	13	CAWSAISSYEQYF	TGTGCCTGGAGTGCCATTAGCTCCTACGAGCAGTACTTC